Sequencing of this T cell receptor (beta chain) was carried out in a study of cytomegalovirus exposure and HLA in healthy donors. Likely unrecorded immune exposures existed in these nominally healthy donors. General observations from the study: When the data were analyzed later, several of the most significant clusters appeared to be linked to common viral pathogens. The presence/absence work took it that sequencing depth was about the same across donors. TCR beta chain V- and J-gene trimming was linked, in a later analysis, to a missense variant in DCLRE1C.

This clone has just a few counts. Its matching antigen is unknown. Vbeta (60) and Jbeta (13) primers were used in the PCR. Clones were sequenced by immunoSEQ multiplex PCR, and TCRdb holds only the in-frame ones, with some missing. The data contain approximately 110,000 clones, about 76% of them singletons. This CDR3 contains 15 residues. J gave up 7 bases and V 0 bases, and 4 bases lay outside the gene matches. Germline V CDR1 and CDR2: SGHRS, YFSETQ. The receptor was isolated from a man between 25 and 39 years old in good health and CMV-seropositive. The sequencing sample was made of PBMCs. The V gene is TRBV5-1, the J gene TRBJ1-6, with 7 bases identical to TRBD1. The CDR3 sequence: CASSLGQGENSPLHF. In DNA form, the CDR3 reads TGCGCCAGCAGCTTGGGACAGGGTGAGAATTCACCCCTCCACTTT.